The entry below describes one TCR beta chain. Documented treatment: some 20 received Ad26.COV2.S at low or high dose, single or two shots; 5 received placebo; per-sample allocation not given. The investigators took samples on day 63 after the first vaccine or placebo injection. Generated by immunoSEQ multiplex PCR, the TCRdb table keeps only in-frame clones and is missing some. The table has around 400,000 clones, around four fifths seen once. This entry belongs to a study of Ad26.COV2.S vaccination and SARS-CoV-2 variants. Per the germline V gene, CDR1 is SGHRS and CDR2 is YFSETQ. The CDR3 length is 14 residues. The trim removed 5 bases at V and 5 bases at J, leaving 8 bases unmatched.

The sequence derives from a person between 18 and 65 years old who received the Ad26.COV2.S COVID-19 vaccine or a placebo. The chain has TRBV5-1 and TRBJ2-7, with 9 bases that match TRBD1. Here the sequenced sample was peripheral blood, taken in a trial of Ad26.COV2.S vaccine versus placebo. The CDR3 sequence is CASREQGALDEQYF. The CDR3, as DNA: TGCGCCAGCAGAGAACAGGGGGCTTTAGACGAGCAGTACTTC.